This paragraph reports one T cell receptor (beta chain). Its antigen is still unknown. The V gene lost 3 bases and the J gene lost 3 bases, with 15 bases spanning the gap. Germline CDR1 reads SGHVS; CDR2 reads FQNEAQ. The CDR3 has 16 residues. The entry originates in a study of OX40 agonist ivuxolimab in advanced cancers. About the study: Dosing consisted of intravenous ivuxolimab at 0.01 to 10 mg/kg every 2 weeks. Melanoma, hepatocellular carcinoma, head and neck or renal cell cancer occurred in dose-escalation patients.

Generated by immunoSEQ multiplex PCR, the TCRdb table keeps only in-frame clones and is missing some. Of 50,000 to 75,000 clones in the sample, roughly 90% were seen once. General observations from the study: People who partly responded at 0.1-3.0 mg/kg had some of the least clonal expansion seen. Normalized expansion of T-cell clones was also low for some nonresponders.

The specimen comprised CD4+ or CD8+ T cells sorted from blood, sampled in a trial of the OX40 agonist ivuxolimab. The chain uses TRBV7-8 and TRBJ1-5, with D possibly matching TRBD1 (5 bases). This receptor was identified in an adult with an advanced solid tumor such as melanoma, head and neck, liver or kidney cancer. CDR3 loop: CASSFSGGDTNQPQHF. In DNA, the CDR3 is TGTGCCAGCAGCTTTTCCGGGGGAGATACCAATCAGCCCCAGCATTTT.